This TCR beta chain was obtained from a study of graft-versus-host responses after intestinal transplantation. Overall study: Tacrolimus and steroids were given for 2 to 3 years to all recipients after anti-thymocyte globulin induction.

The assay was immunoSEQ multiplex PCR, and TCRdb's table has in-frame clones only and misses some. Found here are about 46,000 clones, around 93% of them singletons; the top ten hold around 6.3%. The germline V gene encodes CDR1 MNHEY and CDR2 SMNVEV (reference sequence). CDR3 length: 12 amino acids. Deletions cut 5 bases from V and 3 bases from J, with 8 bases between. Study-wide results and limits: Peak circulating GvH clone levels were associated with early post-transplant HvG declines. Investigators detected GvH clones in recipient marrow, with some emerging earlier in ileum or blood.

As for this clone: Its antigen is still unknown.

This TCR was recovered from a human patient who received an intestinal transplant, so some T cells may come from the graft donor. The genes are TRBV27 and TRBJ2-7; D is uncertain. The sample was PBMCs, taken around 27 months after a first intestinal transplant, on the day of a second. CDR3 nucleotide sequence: TGTGCCAGCAGTGGTCCGGGCTACGAGCAGTACTTC. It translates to CASSGPGYEQYF.